The 4 T cell receptor beta chains below all came from one sample that was sequenced in a study of Graves' ophthalmopathy and Graves' hyperthyroidism. Beta-chain TCR CDR3 regions were amplified from RNA transcripts. HTBI-primed first-round RT-PCR preceded second-round multiplex PCR. TCRdb reprocessed the multiplex PCR reads with MiXCR, giving one entry per CDR3 protein. This sample has about 550,000 distinct CDR3 sequences, with about 35% found just once. The sequencing input was peripheral blood or thyroid tissue (not recorded which). The receptor source for this set is an adult man with Graves' hyperthyroidism.

The table lists this clonotype with many counts. V gene TRBV2 combines with J gene TRBJ1-2; D gene ambiguous. The CDR3 runs to 14 residues. CDR1 is SNHLY and CDR2 is FYNNEI in the germline V gene. V was pared by 1 base and J by 2 bases, with 8 bases between. CDR3 DNA: TGTGCCAGCAGTGAAGTAAGAGGAAACTATGGCTACACCTTC. This encodes CASSEVRGNYGYTF.

This clonotype was detected once. CDR3 DNA sequence: TGTGCCAGCACATTACAGGGATCTGGGGCCAACGTCCTGACTTTCTTT. Translated, it gives CASTLQGSGANVLTFF. The chain is built from TRBV2 and TRBJ1-1; a weak D match, TRBD1 (6 bases). CDR1 and CDR2 (germline): SNHLY, FYNNEI. CDR3 length: 16 amino acids. Trimming pared 7 bases from V and 12 bases from J, leaving 30 bases between.

The table lists this clonotype with many counts. This CDR3 is CASSLATGKNTEAFF. The CDR3 nucleotides are TGTGCCAGCAGCCTCGCGACAGGGAAAAACACTGAAGCTTTCTTT. This chain connects TRBV9 to TRBJ1-1; 7 positions agree with TRBD1. Germline V lookup: CDR1 SGDLS, CDR2 YYNGEE. J lost 2 bases, V lost 4 bases, and 8 bases had no gene match. This CDR3 has 15 amino acids.

Turning to this clonotype: This may stem from a read error, because a much larger clone lies one nucleotide away. This chain uses TRBV19 with TRBJ1-5; maybe TRBD1 (5 bases). Per germline, CDR1 LNHDA and CDR2 SQIVND (reference sequence). The CDR3 runs 15 residues. CDR3 nucleotide sequence: TGTGCCAGTAGTATCGAGGGGTATAGCAATCTGCCCCAGCATTTT. Amino acid sequence: CASSIEGYSNLPQHF.